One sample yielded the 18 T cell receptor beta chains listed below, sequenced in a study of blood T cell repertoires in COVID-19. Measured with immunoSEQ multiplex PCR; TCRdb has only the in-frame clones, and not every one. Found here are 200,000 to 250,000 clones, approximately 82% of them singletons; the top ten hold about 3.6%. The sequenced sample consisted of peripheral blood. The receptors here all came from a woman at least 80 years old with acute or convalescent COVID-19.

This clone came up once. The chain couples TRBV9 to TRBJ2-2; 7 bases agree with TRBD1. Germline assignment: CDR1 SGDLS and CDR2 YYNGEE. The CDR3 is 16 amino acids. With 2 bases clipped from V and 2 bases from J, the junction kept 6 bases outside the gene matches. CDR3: CASSVTGQVNTGELFF. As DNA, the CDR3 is TGTGCCAGCAGCGTTACCGGACAGGTTAACACCGGGGAGCTGTTTTTT.

The CDR3 region has the DNA TGCGCCAGCAGCCTCCAAAGGGAGGAAAAACTGTTTTTT. It specifies CASSLQREEKLFF. The chain employs TRBV4-1 and TRBJ1-4; no firm D call. The CDR3 runs 13 residues. Germline loops: CDR1 MGHRA, CDR2 YSYEKL. The germline V and J ends were trimmed by 4 bases and 8 bases, with 11 bases remaining between them.

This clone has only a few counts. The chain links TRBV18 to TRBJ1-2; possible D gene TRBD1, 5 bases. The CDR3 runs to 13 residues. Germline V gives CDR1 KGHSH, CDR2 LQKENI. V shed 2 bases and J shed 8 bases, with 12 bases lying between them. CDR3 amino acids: CASSPEGVQGYTF. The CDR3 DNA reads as TGTGCCAGCTCACCAGAAGGGGTTCAAGGCTACACCTTC.

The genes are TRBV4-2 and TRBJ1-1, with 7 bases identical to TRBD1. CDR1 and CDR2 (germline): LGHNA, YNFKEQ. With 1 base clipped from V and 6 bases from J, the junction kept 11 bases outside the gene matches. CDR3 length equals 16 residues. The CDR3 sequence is CASSQGSNRDSPEAFF. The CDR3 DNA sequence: TGTGCCAGCAGCCAAGGCTCGAACCGGGACAGCCCTGAAGCTTTCTTT.

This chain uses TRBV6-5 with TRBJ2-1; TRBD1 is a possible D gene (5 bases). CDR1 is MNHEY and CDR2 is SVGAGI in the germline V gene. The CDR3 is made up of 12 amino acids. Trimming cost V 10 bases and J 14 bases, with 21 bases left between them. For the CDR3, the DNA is TGTGCCACCCTGACGCCCACAGGAAAGGAGTTCTTC. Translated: CATLTPTGKEFF.

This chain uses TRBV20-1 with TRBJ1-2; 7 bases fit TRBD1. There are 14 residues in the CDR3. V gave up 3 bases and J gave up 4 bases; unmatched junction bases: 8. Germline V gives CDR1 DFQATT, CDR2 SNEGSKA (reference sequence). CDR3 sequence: CSASRDRVTYGYTF. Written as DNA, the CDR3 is TGCAGTGCTAGTCGAGACAGGGTTACCTATGGCTACACCTTC.

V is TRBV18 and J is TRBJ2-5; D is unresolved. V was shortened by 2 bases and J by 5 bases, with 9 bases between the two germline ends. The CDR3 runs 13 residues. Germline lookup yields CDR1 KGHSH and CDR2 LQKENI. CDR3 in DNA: TGTGCCAGCTCACCAGAGATCGAGGAGACCCAGTACTTC. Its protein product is CASSPEIEETQYF.

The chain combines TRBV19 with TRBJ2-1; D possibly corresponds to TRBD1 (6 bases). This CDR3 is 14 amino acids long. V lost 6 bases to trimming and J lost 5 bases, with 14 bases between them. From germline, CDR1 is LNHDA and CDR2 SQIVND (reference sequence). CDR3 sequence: CASSRTGTDNEQFF. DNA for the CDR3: TGTGCCAGTAGCCGAACAGGGACGGACAATGAGCAGTTCTTC.

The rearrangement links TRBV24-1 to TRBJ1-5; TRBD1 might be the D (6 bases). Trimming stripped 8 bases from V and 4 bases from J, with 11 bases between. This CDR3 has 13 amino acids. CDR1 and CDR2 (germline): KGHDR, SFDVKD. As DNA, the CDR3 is TGTGCCACCACGGCAGGGGCTAATCAGCCCCAGCATTTT. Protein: CATTAGANQPQHF.

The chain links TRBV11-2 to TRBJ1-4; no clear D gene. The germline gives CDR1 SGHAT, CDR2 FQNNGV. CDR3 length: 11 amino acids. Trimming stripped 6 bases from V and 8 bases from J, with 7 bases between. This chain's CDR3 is CASRNAEKLFF. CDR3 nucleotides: TGTGCCAGCAGGAACGCGGAAAAACTGTTTTTT. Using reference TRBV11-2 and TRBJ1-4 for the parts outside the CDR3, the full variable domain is EAGVAQSPRYKIIEKRQSVAFWCNPISGHATLYWYQQILGQGPKLLIQFQNNGVVDDSQLPKDRFSAERLKGVDSTLKIQPAKLEDSAVYLCASRNAEKLFFGSGTQLSVL.

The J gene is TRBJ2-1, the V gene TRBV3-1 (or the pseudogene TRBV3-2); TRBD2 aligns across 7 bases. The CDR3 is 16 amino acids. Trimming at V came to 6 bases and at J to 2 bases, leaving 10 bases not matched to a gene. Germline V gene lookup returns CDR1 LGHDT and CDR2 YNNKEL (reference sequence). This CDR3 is CASSRGSGVAYNEQFF. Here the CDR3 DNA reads TGTGCCAGCAGTCGAGGGAGCGGGGTGGCCTACAATGAGCAGTTCTTC.

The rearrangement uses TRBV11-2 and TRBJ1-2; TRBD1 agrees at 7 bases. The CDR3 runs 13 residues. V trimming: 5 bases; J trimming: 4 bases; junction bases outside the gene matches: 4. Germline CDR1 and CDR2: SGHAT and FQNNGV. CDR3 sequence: CASSQWDSYGYTF. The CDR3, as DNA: TGTGCCAGCAGCCAGTGGGACAGCTATGGCTACACCTTC.

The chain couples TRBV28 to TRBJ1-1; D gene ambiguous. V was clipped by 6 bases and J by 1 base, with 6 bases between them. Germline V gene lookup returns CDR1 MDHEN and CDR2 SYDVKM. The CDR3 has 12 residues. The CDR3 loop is CASRLQNTEAFF. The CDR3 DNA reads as TGTGCCAGCAGATTACAGAACACTGAAGCTTTCTTT.

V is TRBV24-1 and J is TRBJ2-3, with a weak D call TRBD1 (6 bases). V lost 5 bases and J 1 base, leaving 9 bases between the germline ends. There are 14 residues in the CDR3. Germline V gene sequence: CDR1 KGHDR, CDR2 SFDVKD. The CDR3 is CATSVGGGTDTQYF. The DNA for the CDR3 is TGTGCCACCAGTGTTGGGGGCGGCACAGATACGCAGTATTTT.

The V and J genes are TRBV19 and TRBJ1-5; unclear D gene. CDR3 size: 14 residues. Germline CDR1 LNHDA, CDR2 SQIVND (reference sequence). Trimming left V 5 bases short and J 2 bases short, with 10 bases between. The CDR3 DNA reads TGTGCCAGTAGTGGACCGCGGGGCAATCAGCCCCAGCATTTT. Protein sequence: CASSGPRGNQPQHF.

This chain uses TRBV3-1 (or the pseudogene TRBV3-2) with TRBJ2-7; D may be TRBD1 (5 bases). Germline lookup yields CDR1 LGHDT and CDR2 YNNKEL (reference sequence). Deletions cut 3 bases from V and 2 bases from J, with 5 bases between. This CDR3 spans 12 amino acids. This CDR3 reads CASSHRAYEQYF. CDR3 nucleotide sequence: TGTGCCAGCAGCCACAGGGCCTACGAGCAGTACTTC.

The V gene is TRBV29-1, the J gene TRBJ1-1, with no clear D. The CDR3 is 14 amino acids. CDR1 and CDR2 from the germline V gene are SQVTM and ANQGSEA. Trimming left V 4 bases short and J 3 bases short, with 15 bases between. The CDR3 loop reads CSVARAAVDTEAFF. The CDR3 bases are TGCAGCGTTGCAAGGGCAGCGGTGGACACTGAAGCTTTCTTT. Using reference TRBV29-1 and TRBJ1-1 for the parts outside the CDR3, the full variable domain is SAVISQKPSRDICQRGTSLTIQCQVDSQVTMMFWYRQQPGQSLTLIATANQGSEATYESGFVIDKFPISRPNLTFSTLTVSNMSPEDSSIYLCSVARAAVDTEAFFGQGTRLTVV.

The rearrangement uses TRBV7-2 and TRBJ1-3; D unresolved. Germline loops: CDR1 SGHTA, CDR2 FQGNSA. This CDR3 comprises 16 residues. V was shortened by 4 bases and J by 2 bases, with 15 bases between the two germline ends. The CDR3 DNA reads TGTGCCAGCAGCTATCTCATCGGTCACGCTGGAAACACCATATATTTT. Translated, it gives CASSYLIGHAGNTIYF.